This T cell receptor (beta chain) came from a study of radiotherapy plus CTLA-4 blockade in lung cancer. Study-level background: Objective responses were observed in less than 20% of patients, and disease control was achieved by over 30%. Study conclusions and caveats: Reportedly, early blood T cell clone dynamics best predicted response, with interferon-beta. In blood, after radiotherapy plus ipilimumab, tumor-derived TCR clones expanded.

This clone was recorded once. The antigen is unknown. This CDR3 is also generated by other DNA sequences in the sample. The study gave focal radiation plus ipilimumab CTLA-4 blockade to patients with chemo-refractory metastatic non-small-cell lung cancer. Profiled with immunoSEQ multiplex PCR; TCRdb holds only in-frame clones, not every one. The sample contains approximately 78,000 clones, roughly 80% of which appear only once. V gave up 6 bases and J gave up 2 bases, with 14 bases separating them. This CDR3 spans 15 amino acids. Germline V gene lookup returns CDR1 MNHEY and CDR2 SVGAGI. This receptor was identified in a human donor with non-small cell lung cancer who had a complete response to radiotherapy plus ipilimumab. Sequences were derived from peripheral blood, sampled from a patient treated with radiotherapy plus ipilimumab. The genes are TRBV6-5 and TRBJ1-3, with D hard to call. CDR3 DNA sequence: TGTGCCAGCAGCCTACGGGATACTCCTGGAAACACCATATATTTT. As protein: CASSLRDTPGNTIYF.